The present entry profiles one T cell receptor beta chain with its context. What it binds is not known. This entry is derived from a study of T cell responses to AZD1222 COVID-19 vaccine. Study-level results: Baseline seropositives among AZD1222 recipients totaled only 5 to 7. Donors in the cohort were predominantly white British and more often female, and clonal diversity was possibly underestimated. Epitopes outside B.1.351 and B.1.1.7 mutated regions reportedly drew nearly half of spike TCRs.

Recipients boosted at about 4 weeks or about 12 weeks are pooled. Measured with immunoSEQ multiplex PCR; TCRdb has only the in-frame clones, and not every one. This sample has roughly 90,000 clones; 85% to 90% occur once, and the top ten carry more than 2%. The CDR3 runs 16 residues. Germline V gives CDR1 SGHAT, CDR2 FQDESV (reference sequence). Trimming shortened V by 1 base and J by 1 base, and 10 bases separated the two germline ends. This specimen consisted of peripheral blood, obtained 28 days after the second AZD1222 dose. The TCR originated in an adult who received the AZD1222 COVID-19 vaccine. The rearrangement joins TRBV11-1 to TRBJ2-2; the D is unclear. In nucleotides, the CDR3 is TGTGCCAGCAGCTTAGGACCTGGGTTGAACACCGGGGAGCTGTTTTTT. Residues: CASSLGPGLNTGELFF.